These T cell receptor beta chains were read from a single sample in a study of blood T cell repertoires in COVID-19. Profiling relied on immunoSEQ multiplex PCR, and the TCRdb table lists in-frame clones only, not all of them. The data contain over 300,000 clones, around 90% of them seen just once; the ten biggest clones take up under 7.5%. The specimen was peripheral blood. The source of these receptors is a man younger than 30 who had recovered from COVID-19. Each CDR3 is given with its conserved first and last residue. D genes are given only for firm matches. The size entry is marked missing in some rows and otherwise reads once, few, many or a size class.

clone size: -; V gene: TRBV6-5; D gene: -; J gene: TRBJ2-3; CDR3 DNA: TGTGCCAGCAGGCCGGGACATTTACCGGATACGCAGTATTTT; CDR3 protein: CASRPGHLPDTQYF
clone size: -; V gene: TRBV5-4; D gene: TRBD2; J gene: TRBJ2-5; CDR3 DNA: TGTGCCAGCAGCGCTACTAGCGAAGAGACCCAGTACTTC; CDR3 protein: CASSATSEETQYF
clone size: -; V gene: TRBV29-1; D gene: TRBD1; J gene: TRBJ1-1; CDR3 DNA: TGCAGCGCAAGGACAGGGAAGGAGGACACTGAAGCTTTCTTT; CDR3 protein: CSARTGKEDTEAFF
clone size: -; V gene: TRBV30; D gene: TRBD2; J gene: TRBJ2-5; CDR3 DNA: TGTGCCTGGAGGGAGCCTAGCGGGGGCCAAGAGACCCAGTACTTC; CDR3 protein: CAWREPSGGQETQYF
clone size: once; V gene: TRBV7-2; D gene: TRBD1; J gene: TRBJ1-2; CDR3 DNA: TGTGCCAGCAGCTTTAATGACAGGGGTTATGGCTACACCTTC; CDR3 protein: CASSFNDRGYGYTF
clone size: -; V gene: TRBV5-1; D gene: -; J gene: TRBJ1-3; CDR3 DNA: TGCGCCAGCAGCCTCCCGGGAGGGACTGGAAACACCATATATTTT; CDR3 protein: CASSLPGGTGNTIYF
clone size: once; V gene: TRBV9; D gene: -; J gene: TRBJ1-3; CDR3 DNA: TGTGCCAGCAGCCGACGAGGGAGCTCTGGAAACACCATATATTTT; CDR3 protein: CASSRRGSSGNTIYF
clone size: -; V gene: TRBV11-2; D gene: -; J gene: TRBJ2-5; CDR3 DNA: TGTGCCAGCAGCCCGCTCGGCAGGGCGGAAGAGACCCAGTACTTC; CDR3 protein: CASSPLGRAEETQYF
clone size: -; V gene: TRBV6-5; D gene: -; J gene: TRBJ2-6; CDR3 DNA: TGTGCCAGCAACCCCAGGGGTTCCGGGGCCAACGTCCTGACTTTC; CDR3 protein: CASNPRGSGANVLTF
clone size: few; V gene: TRBV19; D gene: -; J gene: TRBJ1-2; CDR3 DNA: TGTGCCAGTACCCCTCCTGGAGGGTGGAGCTATGGCTACACCTTC; CDR3 protein: CASTPPGGWSYGYTF
clone size: once; V gene: TRBV7-9; D gene: TRBD2; J gene: TRBJ2-3; CDR3 DNA: TGTGCCAGCAGCTTAAATAGCGGGAGGTACCTCACAGATACGCAGTATTTT; CDR3 protein: CASSLNSGRYLTDTQYF
clone size: -; V gene: TRBV6-6; D gene: -; J gene: TRBJ1-5; CDR3 DNA: TGTGCCAGCAGTTACGGGGGGTCGAGCAATCAGCCCCAGCATTTT; CDR3 protein: CASSYGGSSNQPQHF
clone size: -; V gene: TRBV27; D gene: TRBD1; J gene: TRBJ1-2; CDR3 DNA: TGTGCCAGCAGTCTAAAACCGGGACAGGGCCTGTATGGCTACACCTTC; CDR3 protein: CASSLKPGQGLYGYTF
clone size: -; V gene: TRBV7-3; D gene: TRBD1; J gene: TRBJ1-2; CDR3 DNA: TGTGCCAGCAGCTTATTGCCAGGGGGGAATGGCTATGGCTACACCTTC; CDR3 protein: CASSLLPGGNGYGYTF
clone size: -; V gene: TRBV5-6; D gene: TRBD2; J gene: TRBJ2-1; CDR3 DNA: TGTGCCAGCAGCTTGGGTGGCGGGGGGCCACAGTTCTTC; CDR3 protein: CASSLGGGGPQFF
clone size: -; V gene: TRBV30; D gene: -; J gene: TRBJ2-4; CDR3 DNA: TGTGCCTGGGGCCCGGGTGCGGGAACACCTCTAGCCAAAAACATTCAGTACTTC; CDR3 protein: CAWGPGAGTPLAKNIQYF
clone size: few; V gene: TRBV27; D gene: TRBD2; J gene: TRBJ2-7; CDR3 DNA: TGTGCCAGCAGTTTAGGCGGGAGCCACTACTACGAGCAGTACTTC; CDR3 protein: CASSLGGSHYYEQYF
clone size: -; V gene: TRBV7-6; D gene: -; J gene: TRBJ2-7; CDR3 DNA: TGTGCCAGCAGCTTAAAACAGACCTACGAGCAGTACTTC; CDR3 protein: CASSLKQTYEQYF
clone size: -; V gene: TRBV6-5; D gene: TRBD1; J gene: TRBJ1-4; CDR3 DNA: TGTGCCAGCAGTTACTCGACAGGGAATAATGAAAAACTGTTTTTT; CDR3 protein: CASSYSTGNNEKLFF
clone size: -; V gene: TRBV5-1; D gene: TRBD2; J gene: TRBJ2-3; CDR3 DNA: TGCGCCAGCAGCTTGGCGGGGGGGTCTTCTTCCACAGATACGCAGTATTTT; CDR3 protein: CASSLAGGSSSTDTQYF
clone size: -; V gene: TRBV2; D gene: -; J gene: TRBJ1-6; CDR3 DNA: TGTGCCAGCAGTGAATTGGGACACCGGACCTCCTATAATTCACCCCTCCACTTT; CDR3 protein: CASSELGHRTSYNSPLHF
clone size: -; V gene: TRBV4-1; D gene: TRBD2; J gene: TRBJ2-2; CDR3 DNA: TGCGCCAGCAGCCTAAGGACTAGCGGGAAACCCGGGGAGCTGTTTTTT; CDR3 protein: CASSLRTSGKPGELFF
clone size: -; V gene: TRBV10-3; D gene: -; J gene: TRBJ1-3; CDR3 DNA: TGTGCCATCACCGGTCCTATGGTCTCTGGAAACACCATATATTTT; CDR3 protein: CAITGPMVSGNTIYF